This record concerns one TCR beta chain sequence. The antigen remains unidentified. Amplification of TCR beta CDR3 regions used RNA transcripts. HTBI primers were employed in first-round RT-PCR, then a second-round multiplex PCR followed. Using its own MiXCR run on the multiplex PCR reads, TCRdb lists one record per CDR3 protein. The sample has 650,000 to 800,000 distinct CDR3 sequences; 35% to 50% are singletons. These data are taken from a study of Graves' ophthalmopathy and Graves' hyperthyroidism. Donors with ophthalmopathy: moderate-to-severe activity, CAS ≥3, NOSPECS ≥4, duration under 3 months. It was on clinical symptoms, serum thyroxine, TRAb, thyroid ultrasound and orbital computed tomography that diagnosis relied. Findings and caveats of the study: Most expanded clonotypes in thyroid above 0.001 frequency also showed up in blood.

V shed 3 bases and J shed 12 bases, with 14 bases lying between them. Germline V gene sequence: CDR1 SQVTM, CDR2 ANQGSEA. The CDR3 is 11 residues long. The source is an adult man with Graves' ophthalmopathy. Sample: peripheral blood. The chain joins TRBV29-1 to TRBJ1-2, with D hard to call. The DNA of the CDR3 is TGCAGCGTTGACGAGGGAGTTGGAAACACCTTC. Translated: CSVDEGVGNTF.